This record concerns one T cell receptor (beta chain) sequence. This record comes from a study of CD8 T cells in Susac syndrome. RNA amounts of about 0.5 to 1 ug underwent reverse transcription with random hexamers. Amplification of TCR beta CDR3 spanned 54 Vbeta and 13 Jbeta via immunoSEQ multiplex PCR. From the immunoSEQ multiplex PCR reads, TCRdb called clonotypes with MiXCR, one entry per CDR3 protein. The repertoire holds about 140,000 distinct CDR3 sequences, with approximately 94% as singletons. Matching for age and sex applied to the controls, who were healthy donors. The ends were cut back, 3 bases at V and 2 bases at J, with 5 bases in the middle. This CDR3 is built from 13 residues. Germline values: CDR1 LGHDT, CDR2 YNNKEL (reference sequence).

The sample was CD4+ T cells from PBMCs. This receptor was identified in a human donor in good health. The chain uses TRBV3-1 and TRBJ2-4; D gene uncertain. Here the CDR3 reads CASSHGPKNIQYF. DNA for the CDR3: TGTGCCAGCAGCCACGGACCCAAAAACATTCAGTACTTC.